These 30 T cell receptor beta chains were sequenced from one sample in a study of blood T cell repertoires in COVID-19 (dated by TCRdb to between 2020 and 2021). Receptor amplification or capture employed the immunoSEQ multiplex PCR assay. TCRdb carries this immuneACCESS record with in-frame sequences only. Its versions omit some clonotypes, under half of them owing to an unresolved V gene in the studies checked, with the rest unexplained. Across this sample there are some 150,000 clones, with about 88% seen only once. The ten largest clones add up to roughly 0.8% of the sample. Sequencing was done on a sample of PBMCs or T cells enriched from blood (not recorded which). These receptors originate from a woman under 30 who had recovered from COVID-19.

The gene calls are TRBV3-1 (or the pseudogene TRBV3-2) and TRBJ2-1; D might be TRBD2 (6 bases). The CDR3 has 14 amino acids. From germline, CDR1 is LGHDT and CDR2 YNNKEL (reference sequence). V was shortened by 0 bases and J by 7 bases, with 10 bases between the two germline ends. The CDR3 sequence is CASSQDPGTNEQFF. CDR3 DNA: TGTGCCAGCAGCCAAGATCCGGGGACTAATGAGCAGTTCTTC.

The V and J genes are TRBV5-5 and TRBJ1-1; tentatively, D is TRBD1 (6 bases). The length of the CDR3 is 16 residues. Germline CDR1 reads SGHKS; CDR2 reads YYEKEE (reference sequence). Trimming cost V 4 bases and J 0 bases, with 16 bases left between them. The CDR3 spells CASSLSGTTMNTEAFF. The CDR3 DNA is TGTGCCAGCAGCCTGTCCGGGACAACCATGAACACTGAAGCTTTCTTT.

The chain couples TRBV6-2 or TRBV6-3 to TRBJ2-7; 7 nucleotides align to TRBD1. V gave up 3 bases and J gave up 5 bases; unmatched junction bases: 19. The CDR3 contains 18 residues. Per germline, CDR1 MNHEY and CDR2 SVGEGT. In DNA, the CDR3 is TGTGCCAGCAGTTATAACCGACAGGGTTCGGCCCCCGCCCACGAGCAGTACTTC. As protein: CASSYNRQGSAPAHEQYF.

The rearrangement joins TRBV11-2 to TRBJ1-4; D unclear. CDR1 and CDR2 (germline): SGHAT, FQNNGV. The CDR3 is 15 residues long. V was cut by 1 base and J by 8 bases, with 14 bases left in between. CDR3 sequence (DNA): TGTGCCAGCAGCTTAGCAGGCACAAGGTTAGAAAAACTGTTTTTT. It specifies CASSLAGTRLEKLFF.

The chain has TRBV21-1 and TRBJ1-5; the DNA was not compared with TRBD1, the D call given in the table. TRBV21-1 counts as a pseudogene. CDR3 length equals 19 residues. This chain's CDR3 is CASSKEVQGGRHSNQPQHF. The CDR3 DNA reads as TGTGCCAGCAGCAAAGAGGTTCAGGGGGGCAGGCATAGCAATCAGCCCCAGCATTTT.

This clone was picked up one time. V is TRBV11-2 and J is TRBJ1-5, with unresolved D. The CDR3 is 14 residues long. V was cut by 3 bases and J by 0 bases, with 6 bases left in between. Germline V gives CDR1 SGHAT, CDR2 FQNNGV. CDR3 DNA sequence: TGTGCCAGCAGCTTTCGCGGTAGCAATCAGCCCCAGCATTTT. Protein: CASSFRGSNQPQHF.

CDR3 region: CASSFRPAPNTEAFF. The CDR3 nucleotides are TGTGCCAGCAGCTTTCGCCCTGCGCCGAACACTGAAGCTTTCTTT. V gene TRBV7-2 combines with J gene TRBJ1-1; D unclear. Germline V CDR1 and CDR2: SGHTA, FQGNSA. CDR3 size: 15 residues. V lost 3 bases and J 1 base, leaving 12 bases between the germline ends.

The chain links TRBV7-2 to TRBJ2-5; D is possibly TRBD1 (5 bases). This CDR3 spans 12 amino acids. V shed 5 bases and J shed 4 bases, with 8 bases lying between them. Germline V gene sequence: CDR1 SGHTA, CDR2 FQGNSA. The CDR3 nucleotides read TGTGCCAGCAGCCGCCAGGGAGAGACCCAGTACTTC. It encodes CASSRQGETQYF.

This clone was detected once. The CDR3 region is CASSIGTRATDTQYF. DNA of the CDR3: TGTGCCAGTAGTATCGGGACTCGGGCCACAGATACGCAGTATTTT. V is TRBV19 and J is TRBJ2-3, with D possibly TRBD2 on 6 matching bases. Per the germline V gene, CDR1 is LNHDA and CDR2 is SQIVND (reference sequence). The CDR3 has 15 residues. The V gene lost 3 bases and the J gene lost 2 bases, with 12 bases spanning the gap.

V usage is TRBV4-1 and J usage is TRBJ2-1; 7 bases are a match to TRBD2. J gave up 4 bases and V 0 bases, and 12 bases lay outside the gene matches. The CDR3 is 18 amino acids. Looked up from germline, CDR1 is MGHRA and CDR2 is YSYEKL. The chain's CDR3 is CASSQDPSGGSIYNEQFF. The CDR3 DNA follows: TGCGCCAGCAGCCAAGATCCCAGCGGCGGGAGCATTTACAATGAGCAGTTCTTC.

The chain recombines TRBV6-2 or TRBV6-3 with TRBJ2-7; 9 bases line up with TRBD2. Germline CDR1 is MNHEY and CDR2 is SVGEGT. This CDR3 spans 14 amino acids. Germline trimming cut 4 bases from V and 7 bases from J; bases unmatched to any gene: 8. The CDR3 protein is CASSFSGRKKEQYF. The DNA of the CDR3 is TGTGCCAGCAGTTTCAGCGGGAGGAAAAAAGAGCAGTACTTC.

The chain combines TRBV28 with TRBJ2-7; D is ambiguous. V dropped 5 bases and J dropped 0 bases, with 14 bases sitting between them. CDR1 is MDHEN and CDR2 is SYDVKM in the germline V gene. This CDR3 comprises 15 residues. CDR3 DNA sequence: TGTGCCAGCAGTGCGGCAACCCCGGGCTCCTACGAGCAGTACTTC. This gives the protein CASSAATPGSYEQYF. Together with reference TRBV28 and TRBJ2-7, the CDR3 gives the full variable domain: DVKVTQSSRYLVKRTGEKVFLECVQDMDHENMFWYRQDPGLGLRLIYFSYDVKMKEKGDIPEGYSVSREKKERFSLILESASTNQTSMYLCASSAATPGSYEQYFGPGTRLTVT.

The chain recombines TRBV2 with TRBJ2-3, with a weak D call TRBD2 (5 bases). Germline V gene data show CDR1 as SNHLY and CDR2 as FYNNEI. Trimming cost V 10 bases and J 2 bases, with 16 bases left between them. The CDR3 totals 14 residues. The CDR3 nucleotides read TGTGCCATCGTGGCGTACGGGATCACAGATACGCAGTATTTT. Translation: CAIVAYGITDTQYF.

The chain has TRBV5-1 and TRBJ2-6; unclear D gene. CDR3 length: 18 amino acids. V lost 0 bases, J lost 0 bases, and 13 bases lay in between. Germline values: CDR1 SGHRS, CDR2 YFSETQ. CDR3: CASSLEPGLSSGANVLTF. The CDR3 nucleotides are TGCGCCAGCAGCTTGGAACCAGGTTTGAGCTCTGGGGCCAACGTCCTGACTTTC. Full variable domain (remainder filled in from reference TRBV5-1 and TRBJ2-6): KAGVTQTPRYLIKTRGQQVTLSCSPISGHRSVSWYQQTPGQGLQFLFEYFSETQRNKGNFPGRFSGRQFSNSRSEMNVSTLELGDSALYLCASSLEPGLSSGANVLTFGAGSRLTVL.

The CDR3 is CASLGTDTQYF. The CDR3, as DNA: TGTGCCAGCCTCGGCACAGATACGCAGTATTTT. This chain uses TRBV7-9 with TRBJ2-3; no definite D call. In germline, CDR1 is SEHNR, CDR2 FQNEAQ (reference sequence). V lost 8 bases and J 1 base, leaving 4 bases between the germline ends. CDR3 length equals 11 residues.

The chain carries TRBV7-9 and TRBJ2-3; unclear D gene. Germline V gene sequence: CDR1 SEHNR, CDR2 FQNEAQ (reference sequence). CDR3 size: 14 residues. Between the trimmed V and J ends, which lost 3 bases and 2 bases, there was a span of 9 bases. The CDR3 here is CASSFLFPTDTQYF. The CDR3 DNA sequence: TGTGCCAGCAGCTTTCTGTTTCCCACAGATACGCAGTATTTT.

This rearrangement joins TRBV7-9 to TRBJ2-1; TRBD2 agrees at 10 bases. The CDR3 spans 16 residues. J lost 12 bases, V lost 4 bases, and 15 bases had no gene match. The germline gives CDR1 SEHNR, CDR2 FQNEAQ (reference sequence). The CDR3 DNA reads as TGTGCCAGCAGCTCCCCTCAGCGGGAGGGCCGGGTAGGGCAGTTCTTC. The encoded protein is CASSSPQREGRVGQFF.

The rearrangement joins TRBV5-1 to TRBJ2-3; TRBD2 matches 12 bases. CDR1 is SGHRS and CDR2 is YFSETQ in the germline V gene. V gave up 6 bases and J gave up 7 bases; unmatched junction bases: 9. The CDR3 sequence is 15 residues long. CDR3: CASNHLAGGPYTQYF. The DNA for the CDR3 is TGCGCCAGCAACCATCTAGCGGGAGGGCCATATACGCAGTATTTT.

At least ten counts were recorded for this clone. The sample carries other DNA sequences with the same CDR3. The J gene is TRBJ2-1, the V gene TRBV5-1; 7 bases line up with TRBD2. The CDR3 sequence is 15 residues long. Germline V gene lookup returns CDR1 SGHRS and CDR2 YFSETQ. With V trimmed by 5 bases and J by 0 bases, 5 bases remained unmatched. CDR3 sequence reads: CASSSSGSSYNEQFF. The CDR3, as DNA: TGCGCCAGCAGTTCTAGCGGAAGCTCCTACAATGAGCAGTTCTTC.

The CDR3 DNA follows: TGTGCCAGCAGTGCACTAGCGGGCGGGGAGCTGTTTTTT. Its protein is CASSALAGGELFF. The chain carries TRBV27 and TRBJ2-2; 9 nucleotides line up with TRBD2. Germline CDR1 and CDR2: MNHEY and SMNVEV (reference sequence). Unmatched junction bases numbered 2, after V lost 5 bases and J lost 7 bases. The CDR3 has 13 amino acids.

V gene TRBV30 combines with J gene TRBJ2-1, with 7 bases fitting TRBD1. The length of the CDR3 is 12 residues. Germline V gene data show CDR1 as GTSNPN and CDR2 as SVGIG (reference sequence). With 4 bases clipped from V and 6 bases from J, the junction kept 3 bases outside the gene matches. This CDR3 is CAWTRGFNEQFF. The CDR3 coding sequence is TGTGCCTGGACCAGGGGGTTCAATGAGCAGTTCTTC.

The chain uses TRBV7-9 and TRBJ2-1; TRBD2 matches 11 bases. The CDR3 contains 14 residues. The V segment lost 5 bases and the J segment 10 bases; nucleotides outside the gene matches: 7. CDR1 is SEHNR and CDR2 is FQNEAQ in the germline V gene (reference sequence). CDR3 sequence reads: CASSPLAGDREQFF. In nucleotides, the CDR3 is TGTGCCAGCAGCCCACTAGCGGGAGACAGGGAGCAGTTCTTC.

This sequence joins TRBV6-5 and TRBJ2-1; no definite D call. V was shortened by 0 bases and J by 10 bases, with 10 bases between the two germline ends. This CDR3 is built from 13 residues. Looked up from germline, CDR1 is MNHEY and CDR2 is SVGAGI. The CDR3 sequence is CASSYSTTGEQFF. CDR3 nucleotides: TGTGCCAGCAGTTACTCCACAACCGGGGAGCAGTTCTTC.

The chain couples TRBV5-5 to TRBJ1-3, with 7 bases lining up with TRBD1. CDR3 length: 14 amino acids. The trim removed 10 bases at V and 5 bases at J, leaving 12 bases unmatched. Germline lookup yields CDR1 SGHKS and CDR2 YYEKEE (reference sequence). The CDR3 DNA is TGTGCCTGCGCGACCGGGACAGAAAGAAACACCATATATTTT. Residues: CACATGTERNTIYF.

The J gene is TRBJ1-2, the V gene TRBV30; 7 bases map to TRBD1. Trimming removed 3 bases from V and 4 bases from J; junction bases left unmatched: 11. The germline V gene has CDR1 GTSNPN and CDR2 SVGIG (reference sequence). The CDR3 is 15 amino acids. The CDR3 bases are TGTGCCTGGAGCGTACCAATTACAGGGGTCTATGGCTACACCTTC. Protein: CAWSVPITGVYGYTF.

This chain joins TRBV6-6 and TRBJ2-7; a weak D match, TRBD1 (5 bases). The CDR3 covers 13 residues. The germline gives CDR1 MNHNY, CDR2 SVGAGI (reference sequence). V gave up 4 bases and J gave up 3 bases, with 10 bases separating them. This CDR3 reads CASSSHDSYEQYF. CDR3 DNA: TGTGCCAGCAGTTCCCACGACAGCTACGAGCAGTACTTC.

This rearrangement joins TRBV7-3 to TRBJ2-5; TRBD2 matches 7 bases. Germline CDR1 is SGHTA and CDR2 is FQGTGA. Losses at the gene ends were 4 bases for V and 5 bases for J; bases not matched to a gene: 7. This CDR3 has 14 residues. CDR3 DNA sequence: TGTGCCAGCAGCTCCCGGGGAGGGATGGAGACCCAGTACTTC. Translation: CASSSRGGMETQYF.

The V call is TRBV19, the J call TRBJ2-7, with 8 bases fitting TRBD1. The V gene's germline CDR1 is LNHDA and CDR2 SQIVND (reference sequence). This CDR3 is built from 15 residues. V shed 5 bases, J shed 5 bases, and the junction held 11 bases outside the gene matches. CDR3 coding DNA: TGTGCCAGTAGTCAAAGGGGGGACAGGTCCCACGAGCAGTACTTC. It encodes CASSQRGDRSHEQYF.

The chain combines TRBV28 with TRBJ2-1, with 9 bases aligning to TRBD1. Germline V gene sequence: CDR1 MDHEN, CDR2 SYDVKM. The V and J ends lost 5 bases and 7 bases, in that order; junction bases with no gene match: 6. The CDR3 has 14 residues. CDR3 bases: TGTGCCAGCAGTCCGGGACAGGGTGTTAATGAGCAGTTCTTC. Translated, it gives CASSPGQGVNEQFF.

The chain employs TRBV6-2 or TRBV6-3 and TRBJ1-2, with D perhaps TRBD1 (5 bases). The V end was cut by 5 bases, the J end by 6 bases, with 16 bases between. Germline V gene sequence: CDR1 MNHEY, CDR2 SVGEGT. This CDR3 has 14 amino acids. The CDR3 sequence is CASSPFSARDGYTF. CDR3 coding DNA: TGTGCCAGCAGTCCCTTTTCGGCCAGGGATGGCTACACCTTC.